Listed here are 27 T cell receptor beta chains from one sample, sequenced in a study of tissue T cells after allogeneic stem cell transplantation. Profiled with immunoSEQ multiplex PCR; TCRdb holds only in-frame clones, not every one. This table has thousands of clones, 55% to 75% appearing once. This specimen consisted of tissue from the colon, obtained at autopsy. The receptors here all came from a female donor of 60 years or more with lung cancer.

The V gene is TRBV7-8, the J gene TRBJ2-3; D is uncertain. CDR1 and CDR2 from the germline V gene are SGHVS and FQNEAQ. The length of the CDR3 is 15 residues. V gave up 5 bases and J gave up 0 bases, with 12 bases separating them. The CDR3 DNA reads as TGTGCCAGCAGCCGAGGATATCAAAGCACAGATACGCAGTATTTT. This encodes CASSRGYQSTDTQYF.

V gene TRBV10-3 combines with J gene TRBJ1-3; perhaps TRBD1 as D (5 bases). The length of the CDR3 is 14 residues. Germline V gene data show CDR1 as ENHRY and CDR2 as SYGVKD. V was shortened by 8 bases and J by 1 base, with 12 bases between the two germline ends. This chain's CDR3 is CAIGRGVSGNTIYF. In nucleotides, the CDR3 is TGTGCCATCGGTCGAGGGGTTTCTGGAAACACCATATATTTT.

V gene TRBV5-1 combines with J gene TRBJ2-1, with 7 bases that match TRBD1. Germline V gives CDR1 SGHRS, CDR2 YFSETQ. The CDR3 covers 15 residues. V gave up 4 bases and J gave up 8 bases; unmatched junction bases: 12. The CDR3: CASSVGQIGFDEQFF. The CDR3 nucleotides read TGCGCCAGCAGCGTGGGACAGATCGGATTTGATGAGCAGTTCTTC.

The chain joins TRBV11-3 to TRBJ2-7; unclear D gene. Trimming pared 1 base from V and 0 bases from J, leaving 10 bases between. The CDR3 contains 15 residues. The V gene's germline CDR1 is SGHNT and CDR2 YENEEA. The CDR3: CASSLVGFSSYEQYF. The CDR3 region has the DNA TGTGCCAGCAGCTTAGTAGGCTTTAGCTCCTACGAGCAGTACTTC.

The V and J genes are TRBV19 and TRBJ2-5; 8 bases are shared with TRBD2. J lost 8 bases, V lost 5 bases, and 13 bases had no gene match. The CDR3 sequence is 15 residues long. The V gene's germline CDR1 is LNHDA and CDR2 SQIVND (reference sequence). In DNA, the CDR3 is TGTGCCAGTAGTTTCCCCGGGACTAGTGAAAAAACCCAGTACTTC. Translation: CASSFPGTSEKTQYF.

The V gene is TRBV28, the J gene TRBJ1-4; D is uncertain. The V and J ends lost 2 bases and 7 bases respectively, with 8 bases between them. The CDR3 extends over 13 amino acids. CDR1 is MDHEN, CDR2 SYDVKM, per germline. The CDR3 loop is CASSLNGLEKLFF. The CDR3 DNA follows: TGTGCCAGCAGTTTAAACGGACTTGAAAAACTGTTTTTT.

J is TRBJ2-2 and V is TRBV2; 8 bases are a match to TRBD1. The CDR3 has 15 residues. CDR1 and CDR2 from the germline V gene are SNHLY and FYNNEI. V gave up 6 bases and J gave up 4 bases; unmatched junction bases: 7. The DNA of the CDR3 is TGTGCCAGCAGGTCGCAGGGGGCGCGCACCGGGGAGCTGTTTTTT. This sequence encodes CASRSQGARTGELFF.

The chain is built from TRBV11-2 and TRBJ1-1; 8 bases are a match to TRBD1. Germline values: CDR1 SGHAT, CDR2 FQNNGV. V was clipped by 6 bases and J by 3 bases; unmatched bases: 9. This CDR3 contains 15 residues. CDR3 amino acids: CASRPGQVGDTEAFF. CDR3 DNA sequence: TGTGCCAGCAGGCCGGGACAGGTAGGAGACACTGAAGCTTTCTTT.

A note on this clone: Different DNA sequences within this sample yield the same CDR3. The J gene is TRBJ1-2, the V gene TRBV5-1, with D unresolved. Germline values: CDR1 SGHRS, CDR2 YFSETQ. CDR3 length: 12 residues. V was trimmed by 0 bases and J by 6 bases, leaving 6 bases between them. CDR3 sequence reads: CASSLVGDGYTF. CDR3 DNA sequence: TGCGCCAGCAGCTTGGTCGGGGATGGCTACACCTTC. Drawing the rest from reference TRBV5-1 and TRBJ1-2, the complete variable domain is KAGVTQTPRYLIKTRGQQVTLSCSPISGHRSVSWYQQTPGQGLQFLFEYFSETQRNKGNFPGRFSGRQFSNSRSEMNVSTLELGDSALYLCASSLVGDGYTFGSGTRLTVV.

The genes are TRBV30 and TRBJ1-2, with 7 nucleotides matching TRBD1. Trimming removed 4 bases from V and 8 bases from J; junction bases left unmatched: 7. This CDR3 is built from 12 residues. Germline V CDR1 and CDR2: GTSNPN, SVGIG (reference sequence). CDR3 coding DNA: TGTGCCTGGATGACAGGGAATAGAGGCTACACCTTC. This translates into CAWMTGNRGYTF.

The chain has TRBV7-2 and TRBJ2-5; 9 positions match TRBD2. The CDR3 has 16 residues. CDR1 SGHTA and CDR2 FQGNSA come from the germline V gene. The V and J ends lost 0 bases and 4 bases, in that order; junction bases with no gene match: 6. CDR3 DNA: TGTGCCAGCAGCTTAGCGCTGCGGGGGGGTGGAGAGACCCAGTACTTC. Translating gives CASSLALRGGGETQYF.

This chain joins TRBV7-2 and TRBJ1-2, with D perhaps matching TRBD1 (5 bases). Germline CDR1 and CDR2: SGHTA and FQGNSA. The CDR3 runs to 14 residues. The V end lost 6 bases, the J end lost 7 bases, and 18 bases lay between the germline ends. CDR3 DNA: TGTGCCAGCAGTCCACCGGGAGGAAGGGGTGGCTACACCTTC. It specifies CASSPPGGRGGYTF.

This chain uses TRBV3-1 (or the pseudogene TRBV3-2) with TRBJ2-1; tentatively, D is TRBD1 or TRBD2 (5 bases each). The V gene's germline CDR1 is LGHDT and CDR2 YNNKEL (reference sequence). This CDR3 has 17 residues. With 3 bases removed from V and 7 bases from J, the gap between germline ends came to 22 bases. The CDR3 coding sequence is TGTGCCAGCAGCCACGGAGGTAGGGGCCCCATTTTGAATGAGCAGTTCTTC. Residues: CASSHGGRGPILNEQFF.

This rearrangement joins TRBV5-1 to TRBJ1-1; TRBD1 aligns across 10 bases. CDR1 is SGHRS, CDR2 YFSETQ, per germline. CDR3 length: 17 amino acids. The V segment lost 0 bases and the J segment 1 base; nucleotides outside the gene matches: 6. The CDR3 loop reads CASSLGQGAFGNTEAFF. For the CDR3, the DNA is TGCGCCAGCAGCTTGGGACAGGGGGCTTTTGGGAACACTGAAGCTTTCTTT.

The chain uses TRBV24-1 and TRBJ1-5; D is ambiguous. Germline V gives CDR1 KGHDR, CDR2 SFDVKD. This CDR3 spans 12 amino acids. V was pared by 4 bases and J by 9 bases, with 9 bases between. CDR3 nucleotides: TGTGCCACCAGTGAACCGAATGGGCCCCAGCATTTT. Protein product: CATSEPNGPQHF.

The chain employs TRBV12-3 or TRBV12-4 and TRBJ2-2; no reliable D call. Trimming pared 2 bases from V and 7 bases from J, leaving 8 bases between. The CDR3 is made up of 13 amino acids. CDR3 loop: CASSLSSGGELFF. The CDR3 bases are TGTGCCAGCAGTTTAAGTTCAGGCGGGGAGCTGTTTTTT.

The CDR3 sequence: CASSVDRGGYGYTF. In DNA form, the CDR3 reads TGTGCCAGCAGCGTAGACAGGGGAGGCTATGGCTACACCTTC. V usage is TRBV7-2 and J usage is TRBJ1-2, with 8 bases fitting TRBD1. Germline lookup yields CDR1 SGHTA and CDR2 FQGNSA. This CDR3 is 14 amino acids long. V lost 5 bases to trimming and J lost 4 bases; unmatched junction nucleotides: 6.

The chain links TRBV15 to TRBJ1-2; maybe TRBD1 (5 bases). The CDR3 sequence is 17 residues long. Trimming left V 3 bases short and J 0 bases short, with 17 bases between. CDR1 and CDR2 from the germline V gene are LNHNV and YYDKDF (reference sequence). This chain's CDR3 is CATSSRDSRYSNYGYTF. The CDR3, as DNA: TGTGCCACCAGCAGCCGGGACTCGAGGTATTCTAACTATGGCTACACCTTC.

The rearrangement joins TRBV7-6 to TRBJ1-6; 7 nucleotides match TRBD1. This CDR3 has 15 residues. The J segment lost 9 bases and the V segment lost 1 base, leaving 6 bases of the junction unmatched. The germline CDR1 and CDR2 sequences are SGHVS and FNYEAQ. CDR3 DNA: TGTGCCAGCAGCTTAGGGGCAGGGACAGCTTCACCCCTCCACTTT. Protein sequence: CASSLGAGTASPLHF.

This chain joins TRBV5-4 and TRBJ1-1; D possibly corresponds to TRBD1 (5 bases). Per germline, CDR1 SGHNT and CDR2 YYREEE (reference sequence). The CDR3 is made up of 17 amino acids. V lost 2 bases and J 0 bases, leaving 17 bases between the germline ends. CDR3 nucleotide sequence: TGTGCCAGCAGCTTTAAAGGAGGAAGGGGCATGAACACTGAAGCTTTCTTT. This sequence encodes CASSFKGGRGMNTEAFF.

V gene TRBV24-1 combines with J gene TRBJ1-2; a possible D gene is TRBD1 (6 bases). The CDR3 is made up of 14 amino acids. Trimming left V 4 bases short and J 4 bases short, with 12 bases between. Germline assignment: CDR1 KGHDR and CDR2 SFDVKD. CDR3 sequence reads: CATSEDRQAYGYTF. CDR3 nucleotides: TGTGCCACCAGTGAGGATCGACAGGCCTATGGCTACACCTTC.

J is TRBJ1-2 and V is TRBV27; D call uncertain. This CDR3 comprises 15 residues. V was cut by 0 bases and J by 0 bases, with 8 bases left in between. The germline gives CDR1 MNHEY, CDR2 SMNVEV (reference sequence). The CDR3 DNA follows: TGTGCCAGCAGTTTATCGAGAAGAGCTAACTATGGCTACACCTTC. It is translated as CASSLSRRANYGYTF.

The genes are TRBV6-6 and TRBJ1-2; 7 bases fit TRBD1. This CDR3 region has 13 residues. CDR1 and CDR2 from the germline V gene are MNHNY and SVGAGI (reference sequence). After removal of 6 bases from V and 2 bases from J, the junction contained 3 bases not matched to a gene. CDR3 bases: TGTGCCAGCAGCCTCAGGGGGAACTATGGCTACACCTTC. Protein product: CASSLRGNYGYTF.

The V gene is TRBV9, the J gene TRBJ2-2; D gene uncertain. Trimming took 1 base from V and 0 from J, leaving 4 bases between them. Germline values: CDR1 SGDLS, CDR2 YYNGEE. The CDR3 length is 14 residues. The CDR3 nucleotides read TGTGCCAGCAGCGTAATCCCGAACACCGGGGAGCTGTTTTTT. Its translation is CASSVIPNTGELFF.

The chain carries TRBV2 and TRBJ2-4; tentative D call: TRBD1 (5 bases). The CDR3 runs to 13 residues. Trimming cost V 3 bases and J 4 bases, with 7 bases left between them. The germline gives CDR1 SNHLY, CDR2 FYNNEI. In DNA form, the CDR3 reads TGTGCCAGCAGTGATTCAGGGAAAAACATTCAGTACTTC. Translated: CASSDSGKNIQYF. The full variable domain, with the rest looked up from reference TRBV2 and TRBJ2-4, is EPEVTQTPSHQVTQMGQEVILRCVPISNHLYFYWYRQILGQKVEFLVSFYNNEISEKSEIFDDQFSVERPDGSNFTLKIRSTKLEDSAMYFCASSDSGKNIQYFGAGTRLSVL.

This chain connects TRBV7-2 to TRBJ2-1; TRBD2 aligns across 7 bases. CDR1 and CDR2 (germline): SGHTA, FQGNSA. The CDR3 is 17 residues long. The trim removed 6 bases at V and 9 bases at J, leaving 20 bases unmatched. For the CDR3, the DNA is TGTGCCAGCAGGAACGTCGGTCGGACTAGTCCGTCCGGTGAGCAGTTCTTC. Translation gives CASRNVGRTSPSGEQFF.

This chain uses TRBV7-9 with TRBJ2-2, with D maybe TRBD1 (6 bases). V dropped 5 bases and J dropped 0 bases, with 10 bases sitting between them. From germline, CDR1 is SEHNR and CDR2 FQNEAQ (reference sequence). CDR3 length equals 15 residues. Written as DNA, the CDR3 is TGTGCCAGCAGCCCGGACAGTCCGAACACCGGGGAGCTGTTTTTT. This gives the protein CASSPDSPNTGELFF.